The 19 T cell receptor beta chains below were found in one sample sequenced in a study of beta chain features in type 1 diabetes listed by TCRdb under 2018. Libraries came from the immunoSEQ multiplex PCR assay. The High Capacity cDNA Reverse Transcription Kit was used to reverse transcribe all of the isolated RNA, meaning that expressed TCRB transcripts were what got sequenced. TCRdb provides this immuneACCESS table in a form limited to in-frame rearrangements. Some clones are lacking; in checked studies, under half of them reflect an unresolved V gene, and why the rest are absent is not known. This sample lists 350,000 to 450,000 clones; 11% to 15% were detected once. The ten biggest clones cover roughly 0.033% of the sample. Material for sequencing was naive CD4+ T cells from blood. In light of the paper, this sample's cell subset or site label describes: true naive CD4+ T cells. Receptor source: a man aged 30-40 years in good health.

This clone was seen a handful of times. This chain links TRBV14 with TRBJ2-5; no clear D gene. Trimming removed 2 bases at V and 6 bases at J, with 4 bases between. This CDR3 contains 11 residues. From germline, CDR1 is SGHDN and CDR2 FVKESK. CDR3 in amino acids: CASSQLKTQYF. CDR3 in DNA: TGTGCCAGCAGCCAACTAAAGACCCAGTACTTC.

In its sample, this clone was seen a few times. V and J are TRBV7-2 and TRBJ2-2; D gene ambiguous. V was shortened by 0 bases and J by 0 bases, with 5 bases between the two germline ends. In germline, CDR1 is SGHTA, CDR2 FQGNSA. This CDR3 is built from 15 residues. CDR3 nucleotide sequence: TGTGCCAGCAGCTTAGCACAAGCGAACACCGGGGAGCTGTTTTTT. Protein sequence: CASSLAQANTGELFF.

The chain combines TRBV7-2 with TRBJ2-2; D gene ambiguous. Per germline, CDR1 SGHTA and CDR2 FQGNSA. This CDR3 has 14 residues. The V and J ends lost 1 base and 7 bases respectively, with 10 bases between them. For the CDR3, the DNA is TGTGCCAGCAGCTTAGTTGGTGTACACGGGGAGCTGTTTTTT. As protein: CASSLVGVHGELFF.

This clone was recorded a few times. This sequence joins TRBV7-2 and TRBJ2-7; 7 nucleotides agree with TRBD2. Germline V gives CDR1 SGHTA, CDR2 FQGNSA. V was clipped by 2 bases and J by 0 bases; unmatched bases: 4. CDR3 size: 15 residues. The CDR3, as DNA: TGTGCCAGCAGCTTATGGCTAGCGGACTCCTACGAGCAGTACTTC. Translated: CASSLWLADSYEQYF.

The chain employs TRBV2 and TRBJ2-7; maybe TRBD1 (6 bases). V was pared by 6 bases and J by 3 bases, with 12 bases between. The CDR3 runs 13 residues. The germline CDR1 and CDR2 sequences are SNHLY and FYNNEI. For the CDR3, the DNA is TGTGCCAGCAGGCCGGGACACCTCTACGAGCAGTACTTC. Protein product: CASRPGHLYEQYF.

The rearrangement joins TRBV7-9 to TRBJ2-3; D not certain. The CDR3 sequence is 12 residues long. Germline-derived CDR1 and CDR2 are SEHNR and FQNEAQ (reference sequence). V was clipped by 2 bases and J by 4 bases, with 4 bases between them. The CDR3 coding sequence is TGTGCCAGCAGCTTAAATGCAGATACGCAGTATTTT. Protein sequence: CASSLNADTQYF.

The chain combines TRBV5-1 with TRBJ2-1; TRBD2 might be the D (5 bases). Trimming left V 4 bases short and J 9 bases short, with 8 bases between. Germline V gene data show CDR1 as SGHRS and CDR2 as YFSETQ. The CDR3 is 11 amino acids. The CDR3 bases are TGCGCCAGCAGCGGGGAGAGTGAGCAGTTCTTC. It codes for CASSGESEQFF. Full variable domain (remainder filled in from reference TRBV5-1 and TRBJ2-1): KAGVTQTPRYLIKTRGQQVTLSCSPISGHRSVSWYQQTPGQGLQFLFEYFSETQRNKGNFPGRFSGRQFSNSRSEMNVSTLELGDSALYLCASSGESEQFFGPGTRLTVL.

This sequence joins TRBV5-1 and TRBJ2-2; D remains ambiguous. The length of the CDR3 is 14 residues. With 8 bases removed from V and 0 bases from J, the gap between germline ends came to 11 bases. The germline gives CDR1 SGHRS, CDR2 YFSETQ. This CDR3 reads CARPKITNTGELFF. The DNA of the CDR3 is TGCGCCAGACCCAAAATCACGAACACCGGGGAGCTGTTTTTT.

This clone was recorded many times. The chain uses TRBV30 and TRBJ2-7; a weak D match, TRBD2 (6 bases). CDR3 length: 13 residues. Germline CDR1 reads GTSNPN; CDR2 reads SVGIG (reference sequence). V lost 1 base, J lost 5 bases, and 12 bases lay in between. CDR3 loop: CAWSASRRDEQYV. Written as DNA, the CDR3 is TGTGCCTGGAGTGCCTCGAGGAGGGACGAGCAGTACGTC.

This clone appeared a few times. The J gene is TRBJ2-7, the V gene TRBV7-9; the match to TRBD2 covers 7 bases. CDR1 SEHNR and CDR2 FQNEAQ come from the germline V gene (reference sequence). V lost 11 bases and J lost 0; bases outside the gene matches: 7. This CDR3 is built from 13 residues. The CDR3: CAGSGASSYEQYV. The CDR3 region has the DNA TGTGCCGGGAGCGGGGCTAGCTCCTACGAGCAGTACGTC.

The rearrangement joins TRBV6-5 to TRBJ2-3; D is possibly TRBD1 or TRBD2 (5 bases each). Trimming left V 5 bases short and J 2 bases short, with 11 bases between. Germline loops: CDR1 MNHEY, CDR2 SVGAGI. The CDR3 extends over 14 amino acids. The CDR3: CASSRDGDTDTQYF. DNA of the CDR3: TGTGCCAGCAGTCGGGACGGAGACACAGATACGCAGTATTTT.

The rearrangement joins TRBV9 to TRBJ1-2; D is unclear. Trimming cost V 1 base and J 1 base, with 20 bases left between them. This CDR3 is built from 18 residues. Germline V gene lookup returns CDR1 SGDLS and CDR2 YYNGEE. This chain's CDR3 is CASSVFERRPSLNYGYTF. The DNA of the CDR3 is TGTGCCAGCAGCGTATTCGAGAGGCGCCCATCTCTTAACTATGGCTACACCTTC.

The V call is TRBV6-1, the J call TRBJ1-2; D is uncertain. CDR1 is MNHNS and CDR2 is SASEGT in the germline V gene. The CDR3 has 12 residues. Trimming took off 3 bases at V and 3 bases at J, with 5 bases between the two ends. CDR3 nucleotide sequence: TGTGCCAGCAGTGACACCTACTATGGCTACACCTTC. Translating it yields CASSDTYYGYTF.

The rearrangement joins TRBV5-1 to TRBJ1-1; D perhaps matches TRBD1 (6 bases). V lost 5 bases to trimming and J lost 5 bases, with 25 bases between them. This CDR3 region has 17 residues. The V gene's germline CDR1 is SGHRS and CDR2 YFSETQ. CDR3 protein: CASRSRLGTGNNTEAFF. The CDR3 region has the DNA TGCGCCAGCAGATCCCGATTAGGTACAGGGAATAATACTGAAGCTTTCTTT.

There are a few counts of this clone. The J gene is TRBJ2-5, the V gene TRBV7-2, with 8 bases identical to TRBD2. The CDR3 is made up of 13 amino acids. The V gene's germline CDR1 is SGHTA and CDR2 FQGNSA. The V and J ends lost 4 bases and 4 bases, in that order; junction bases with no gene match: 2. The CDR3 DNA reads TGTGCCAGCAGCTCCGCGGGGGGAGAGACCCAGTACTTC. Protein sequence: CASSSAGGETQYF.

J is TRBJ1-2 and V is TRBV4-3; 7 nucleotides align to TRBD1. This CDR3 spans 12 amino acids. The trim removed 8 bases at V and 4 bases at J, leaving 4 bases unmatched. Looked up from germline, CDR1 is LGHNA and CDR2 is YSLEER. CDR3 nucleotide sequence: TGCGCCAGCCAGGGGGTAGGCTATGGCTACACCTTC. Its protein is CASQGVGYGYTF.

Details on this clone: Within the sample, other DNA sequences also encode this same CDR3. The V gene is TRBV18, the J gene TRBJ2-7; D remains ambiguous. CDR1 and CDR2 from the germline V gene are KGHSH and LQKENI. The V end was cut by 3 bases, the J end by 0 bases, with 3 bases between. The CDR3 contains 12 residues. CDR3 amino acids: CASSPSSYEQYF. CDR3 DNA: TGTGCCAGCTCACCGAGCTCCTACGAGCAGTACTTC. Using reference TRBV18 and TRBJ2-7 for the parts outside the CDR3, the full variable domain is NAGVMQNPRHLVRRRGQEARLRCSPMKGHSHVYWYRQLPEEGLKFMVYLQKENIIDESGMPKERFSAEFPKEGPSILRIQQVVRGDSAAYFCASSPSSYEQYFGPGTRLTVT.

V and J are TRBV7-9 and TRBJ1-2; D perhaps matches TRBD1 (6 bases). Germline V gene lookup returns CDR1 SEHNR and CDR2 FQNEAQ (reference sequence). Trimming stripped 1 base from V and 5 bases from J, with 11 bases between. The length of the CDR3 is 14 residues. The chain's CDR3 is CASSLVAGDYGYTF. In DNA, the CDR3 is TGTGCCAGCAGCTTAGTAGCAGGGGATTATGGCTACACCTTC.

The gene calls are TRBV5-6 and TRBJ2-5, with 7 positions matching TRBD1. Germline trimming cut 4 bases from V and 1 base from J; bases unmatched to any gene: 4. Per the germline V gene, CDR1 is SGHDT and CDR2 is YYEEEE. The CDR3 covers 14 residues. CDR3 coding DNA: TGTGCCAGCAGCATACGACAGGGCCAAGAGACCCAGTACTTC. Translation: CASSIRQGQETQYF. Together with reference TRBV5-6 and TRBJ2-5, the CDR3 gives the full variable domain: DAGVTQSPTHLIKTRGQQVTLRCSPKSGHDTVSWYQQALGQGPQFIFQYYEEEERQRGNFPDRFSGHQFPNYSSELNVNALLLGDSALYLCASSIRQGQETQYFGPGTRLLVL.